A single sample gave rise to the 28 T cell receptor beta chains below, sequenced in a study of shared clonotypes between healthy human individuals. Some clones are missing from TCRdb's copy, which holds only in-frame ones; the method was immunoSEQ multiplex PCR. The sample records hundreds of thousands of clones, approximately 96% being singletons. CD45RO-negative cells were positively selected for CCR7, leaving out terminally differentiated effector memory CD45RA+ cells. The source material was naive CD8+ T cells sorted from blood. All receptors come from a woman in her 30s in good health.

This chain uses TRBV2 with TRBJ2-1; 12 bases agree with TRBD2. The CDR3 covers 18 residues. Germline CDR1 SNHLY, CDR2 FYNNEI. Unmatched junction bases numbered 12, after V lost 3 bases and J lost 6 bases. The CDR3 here is CASSDATTRTSGTNEQFF. As DNA, the CDR3 is TGTGCCAGCAGTGATGCCACCACTCGGACTAGCGGGACCAATGAGCAGTTCTTC.

This clone occurred once. The chain has TRBV19 and TRBJ2-3, with 7 bases that match TRBD1. The CDR3 has 15 amino acids. J gave up 0 bases and V 5 bases, and 5 bases lay outside the gene matches. Germline CDR1 LNHDA, CDR2 SQIVND (reference sequence). CDR3 bases: TGTGCCAGTAGTCCCACAGGGGCTAGCACAGATACGCAGTATTTT. Translated: CASSPTGASTDTQYF.

As concerns this clone: The same CDR3 arises from other DNA sequences in this sample as well. V gene TRBV28 combines with J gene TRBJ2-7; perhaps TRBD2 as D (6 bases). This CDR3 has 13 amino acids. Trimming cost V 2 bases and J 2 bases, with 7 bases left between them. Germline values: CDR1 MDHEN, CDR2 SYDVKM. Here the CDR3 reads CASSLRGAYEQYF. The CDR3 nucleotides are TGTGCCAGCAGTTTACGCGGGGCCTACGAGCAGTACTTC.

The chain uses TRBV7-9 and TRBJ1-1; D is perhaps TRBD1 (5 bases). V was clipped by 3 bases and J by 5 bases, with 13 bases between them. The CDR3 contains 14 residues. The germline V gene has CDR1 SEHNR and CDR2 FQNEAQ (reference sequence). The CDR3 nucleotides read TGTGCCAGCAGCTTCGGAGGGGAGACTACTGAAGCTTTCTTT. Protein sequence: CASSFGGETTEAFF.

CDR3 in amino acids: CASEGLSDKDSYNEQFF. CDR3 bases: TGTGCCAGCGAAGGGCTTAGCGACAAGGACTCCTACAATGAGCAGTTCTTC. J is TRBJ2-1 and V is TRBV5-5; D perhaps matches TRBD2 (5 bases). The CDR3 extends over 17 amino acids. The ends were cut back, 7 bases at V and 0 bases at J, with 20 bases in the middle. Germline CDR1 SGHKS, CDR2 YYEKEE (reference sequence).

This sequence joins TRBV2 and TRBJ2-7; the D gene could be TRBD1 or TRBD2 (7 bases each). From germline, CDR1 is SNHLY and CDR2 FYNNEI. The CDR3 is made up of 15 amino acids. Trimming pared 6 bases from V and 2 bases from J, leaving 17 bases between. The CDR3 coding sequence is TGTGCCAGCAGGCAGGGGGGCGGGAGAACCTACGAGCAGTACTTC. As protein: CASRQGGGRTYEQYF. Supplemented by reference TRBV2 and TRBJ2-7, the full variable domain reads EPEVTQTPSHQVTQMGQEVILRCVPISNHLYFYWYRQILGQKVEFLVSFYNNEISEKSEIFDDQFSVERPDGSNFTLKIRSTKLEDSAMYFCASRQGGGRTYEQYFGPGTRLTVT.

The chain carries TRBV29-1 and TRBJ1-5; 7 positions match TRBD1. Germline CDR1 reads SQVTM; CDR2 reads ANQGSEA. V was pared by 6 bases and J by 6 bases, with 11 bases of the junction left unmatched. The CDR3 runs 14 residues. In DNA form, the CDR3 reads TGCAGCGTGGCAGGGGGTCGGGGTAGTCAGCCCCAGCATTTT. Amino acids: CSVAGGRGSQPQHF.

The chain carries TRBV25-1 and TRBJ1-2; the D gene is possibly TRBD1 (6 bases). The germline V gene encodes CDR1 MGHDK and CDR2 SYGVNS. V shed 3 bases and J shed 0 bases, with 8 bases lying between them. This CDR3 has 14 amino acids. The CDR3 loop reads CASSDRGTNYGYTF. DNA for the CDR3: TGTGCCAGCAGTGATAGGGGGACTAACTATGGCTACACCTTC.

The chain links TRBV2 to TRBJ2-7; no firm D call. This CDR3 contains 12 residues. V gave up 5 bases and J gave up 1 base, with 6 bases separating them. Germline lookup yields CDR1 SNHLY and CDR2 FYNNEI. In DNA form, the CDR3 reads TGTGCCAGCAGTCACGGGTCCTACGAGCAGTACTTC. Translated: CASSHGSYEQYF.

This clone was seen just once. The chain couples TRBV4-1 to TRBJ1-1; D ambiguous. Germline CDR1 MGHRA, CDR2 YSYEKL. Trimming took off 1 base at V and 5 bases at J, with 20 bases between the two ends. The CDR3 contains 17 residues. The CDR3 DNA reads TGCGCCAGCAGCCAAGGCGCAGCCTCAACCCTTCCAACTGAAGCTTTCTTT. The encoded protein is CASSQGAASTLPTEAFF.

The chain combines TRBV5-6 with TRBJ2-1; possible D gene TRBD2, 6 bases. V gave up 2 bases and J gave up 1 base, with 10 bases separating them. The CDR3 has 15 residues. Germline CDR1 is SGHDT and CDR2 is YYEEEE. The CDR3 protein is CASSFLSGSYNEQFF. The CDR3, as DNA: TGTGCCAGCAGCTTTCTAAGCGGGTCCTACAATGAGCAGTTCTTC. Full variable domain (remainder filled in from reference TRBV5-6 and TRBJ2-1): DAGVTQSPTHLIKTRGQQVTLRCSPKSGHDTVSWYQQALGQGPQFIFQYYEEEERQRGNFPDRFSGHQFPNYSSELNVNALLLGDSALYLCASSFLSGSYNEQFFGPGTRLTVL.

V and J are TRBV29-1 and TRBJ2-7, with 10 nucleotides matching TRBD1. There are 16 residues in the CDR3. V was clipped by 6 bases and J by 0 bases; unmatched bases: 11. From germline, CDR1 is SQVTM and CDR2 ANQGSEA. CDR3 coding DNA: TGCAGCGTGAGGGGTCCCGGACAGGGGGTCTCCTACGAGCAGTACTTC. Amino acids: CSVRGPGQGVSYEQYF.

V and J are TRBV5-8 and TRBJ2-5, with D uncertain. The J call is doubtful: the DNA matches TRBJ2-7 better. This CDR3 is 13 amino acids long. Germline CDR1 SGHTS, CDR2 YDEGEE. Here the CDR3 reads CASSLVSGYEQYF. CDR3 in DNA: TGTGCCAGCAGCTTGGTATCAGGCTACGAGCAGTACTTC.

The chain carries TRBV28 and TRBJ2-7, with D possibly being TRBD2 (5 bases). This CDR3 region has 13 residues. Trimming took 5 bases from V and 3 from J, leaving 11 bases between them. CDR1 is MDHEN, CDR2 SYDVKM, per germline. The CDR3 DNA follows: TGTGCCAGCAGTCCGGGGTACAACTACGAGCAGTACTTC. It encodes CASSPGYNYEQYF.

The V and J genes are TRBV28 and TRBJ2-7, with 11 bases lining up with TRBD1. Per germline, CDR1 MDHEN and CDR2 SYDVKM. V lost 6 bases and J lost 1; bases outside the gene matches: 8. CDR3 length: 16 residues. CDR3 coding DNA: TGTGCCAGCAGCCCCCGGACAGGGGGCTTGTCCTACGAGCAGTACTTC. It yields the protein CASSPRTGGLSYEQYF.

J is TRBJ2-5 and V is TRBV9, with 9 bases fitting TRBD2. Trimming removed 4 bases from V and 2 bases from J; junction bases left unmatched: 6. Germline CDR1 SGDLS, CDR2 YYNGEE. The CDR3 covers 15 residues. In nucleotides, the CDR3 is TGTGCCAGCAGCCTCCCGGCGGGAGGGCAAGAGACCCAGTACTTC. Translation: CASSLPAGGQETQYF.

This chain links TRBV15 with TRBJ1-4; no definite D call. V dropped 0 bases and J dropped 10 bases, with 12 bases sitting between them. The CDR3 consists of 14 residues. The V gene's germline CDR1 is LNHNV and CDR2 YYDKDF (reference sequence). The DNA of the CDR3 is TGTGCCACCAGCAGAGAGGGCCTAGTCGGAAAACTGTTTTTT. Protein sequence: CATSREGLVGKLFF.

V gene TRBV7-8 combines with J gene TRBJ2-1; TRBD2 agrees at 11 bases. The germline V gene has CDR1 SGHVS and CDR2 FQNEAQ. Germline trimming cut 3 bases from V and 0 bases from J; bases unmatched to any gene: 4. This CDR3 contains 17 residues. The CDR3 is CASSFGLAGSSYNEQFF. The CDR3 DNA is TGTGCCAGCAGCTTCGGACTAGCGGGTAGCTCCTACAATGAGCAGTTCTTC.

This chain links TRBV11-2 with TRBJ2-3; 7 bases fit TRBD2. J lost 6 bases, V lost 5 bases, and 5 bases had no gene match. This CDR3 is 13 amino acids long. Germline V gives CDR1 SGHAT, CDR2 FQNNGV. CDR3 residues: CASSTGRADTQYF. The CDR3 bases are TGTGCCAGCAGCACGGGGAGGGCGGATACGCAGTATTTT.

The rearrangement joins TRBV28 to TRBJ2-5; possible D gene TRBD2, 5 bases. V was trimmed by 1 base and J by 5 bases, leaving 11 bases between them. The CDR3 covers 14 residues. The V gene's germline CDR1 is MDHEN and CDR2 SYDVKM. This CDR3 is CASSLYPGLETQYF. The CDR3 DNA is TGTGCCAGCAGTTTATATCCGGGATTGGAGACCCAGTACTTC.

The CDR3 reads CASSLPGNNEQFF. CDR3 in DNA: TGCGCCAGCAGCTTGCCAGGCAACAATGAGCAGTTCTTC. This rearrangement joins TRBV5-1 to TRBJ2-1; D is unclear. Trimming took 1 base from V and 5 from J, leaving 7 bases between them. Germline CDR1 SGHRS, CDR2 YFSETQ. This CDR3 spans 13 amino acids. Full variable domain (remainder filled in from reference TRBV5-1 and TRBJ2-1): KAGVTQTPRYLIKTRGQQVTLSCSPISGHRSVSWYQQTPGQGLQFLFEYFSETQRNKGNFPGRFSGRQFSNSRSEMNVSTLELGDSALYLCASSLPGNNEQFFGPGTRLTVL.

J is TRBJ2-7 and V is TRBV5-1; weak D call: TRBD1 (6 bases). The germline V gene has CDR1 SGHRS and CDR2 YFSETQ. The V gene lost 4 bases and the J gene lost 4 bases, with 9 bases spanning the gap. The CDR3 is made up of 12 amino acids. The CDR3, as DNA: TGCGCCAGCAGCGGCGACAGGTACGAGCAGTACTTC. Translated, it gives CASSGDRYEQYF.

The gene calls are TRBV19 and TRBJ2-7; maybe TRBD2 (6 bases). Germline loops: CDR1 LNHDA, CDR2 SQIVND (reference sequence). Trimming took 7 bases from V and 5 from J, leaving 15 bases between them. The CDR3 runs to 13 residues. CDR3 in amino acids: CASTGRLGDEQYF. The CDR3 DNA reads TGTGCCAGTACTGGCCGACTAGGTGACGAGCAGTACTTC.

The chain carries TRBV5-1 and TRBJ2-5; 8 bases are a match to TRBD1. Trimming removed 4 bases from V and 11 bases from J; junction bases left unmatched: 13. The CDR3 contains 14 residues. The germline V gene encodes CDR1 SGHRS and CDR2 YFSETQ. DNA of the CDR3: TGCGCCAGCAGCGAGGACAGGGCCTCAGGGGAGCAGTACTTC. This codes for CASSEDRASGEQYF.

The chain couples TRBV7-6 to TRBJ2-1; TRBD1 matches 9 bases. Germline V gives CDR1 SGHVS, CDR2 FNYEAQ. V gave up 5 bases and J gave up 9 bases; unmatched junction bases: 8. The CDR3 contains 14 residues. The CDR3 sequence is CASSPNRGRPEQFF. In nucleotides, the CDR3 is TGTGCCAGCAGCCCTAACAGGGGGCGCCCTGAGCAGTTCTTC. Full variable domain (outside the CDR3, taken from reference TRBV7-6 and TRBJ2-1): GAGVSQSPRYKVTKRGQDVALRCDPISGHVSLYWYRQALGQGPEFLTYFNYEAQQDKSGLPNDRFSAERPEGSISTLTIQRTEQRDSAMYRCASSPNRGRPEQFFGPGTRLTVL.

The chain joins TRBV29-1 to TRBJ1-1; perhaps TRBD1 as D (6 bases). The CDR3 spans 14 residues. Looked up from germline, CDR1 is SQVTM and CDR2 is ANQGSEA. V was pared by 4 bases and J by 0 bases, with 12 bases between. CDR3 sequence: CSVVPSGVNTEAFF. DNA for the CDR3: TGCAGCGTTGTGCCGTCAGGGGTGAACACTGAAGCTTTCTTT.

The gene calls are TRBV10-1 and TRBJ1-5, with unresolved D. Germline lookup yields CDR1 WNHNN and CDR2 SYGVQD (reference sequence). The CDR3 is 14 residues long. V dropped 0 bases and J dropped 7 bases, with 10 bases sitting between them. CDR3 sequence: CASSESGLGQPQHF. The CDR3 DNA reads as TGCGCCAGCAGTGAGTCGGGGTTGGGACAGCCCCAGCATTTT.

This clone was seen only once. The chain couples TRBV7-9 to TRBJ2-7, with 9 nucleotides matching TRBD2. Losses at the gene ends were 3 bases for V and 0 bases for J; bases not matched to a gene: 3. The CDR3 contains 15 residues. From germline, CDR1 is SEHNR and CDR2 FQNEAQ (reference sequence). The CDR3 DNA reads TGTGCCAGCAGCTTCCTTAGCGGGAGCTCCTACGAGCAGTACTTC. Translating gives CASSFLSGSSYEQYF.